This is a list of T cell receptor beta chains from one sample in a study of siplizumab effects on memory and regulatory T cells. Produced via immunoSEQ multiplex PCR; TCRdb's table is partial and in-frame only. The repertoire holds some 100,000 clones, around nine tenths seen once, with around 13% in the top ten. Sequenced material: non-Treg CD4+ T cells sorted from blood. The receptors here all came from a human donor in good health. CDR3s leave out the opening cysteine and the closing phenylalanine or tryptophan. The order of the fields is V gene, J gene, CDR3 protein.

TRBV6-5	TRBJ2-5	ASSYERGRGETQY
TRBV4-3	TRBJ1-2	ASSQGSTGMDYGYT
TRBV6-5	TRBJ2-7	ASSRTGLDEQY
TRBV19	TRBJ1-4	ASRTTGATNEKLF
TRBV21-1	TRBJ1-1	AHSIRQARWGANTEAF
TRBV5-5	TRBJ1-1	ASSFAQLTEAF
TRBV11-3	TRBJ2-1	ASSLDLMGTSDNEQF
TRBV7-2	TRBJ1-2	ASSPGGRVNYGYT
TRBV7-2	TRBJ1-5	ASSYNSNQPQH
TRBV15	TRBJ2-3	ATSRVSSGMGDTQY
TRBV5-1	TRBJ2-3	ASSLEQGGTDTQY
TRBV30	TRBJ1-1	AWSSIGHSAEAF
TRBV5-1	TRBJ1-3	ASSPITSSGNTIY
TRBV19	TRBJ1-5	ASTETGGYNQPQH
TRBV27	TRBJ1-4	ASSPRGEKLF
TRBV5-1	TRBJ1-2	ASRRAEGNYGYT
TRBV9	TRBJ2-7	ASSVGLAGYEQY
TRBV6-6	TRBJ1-2	ASSSPKGHGYT
TRBV6-1	TRBJ1-2	ASSDPRGRGGRYGYT
TRBV5-8	TRBJ2-4	ASSRPPGAKNIQY
TRBV7-2	TRBJ2-7	ASSPRTGDFEQY
TRBV28	TRBJ1-5	ASSPPGTGPYQPQH
TRBV7-2	TRBJ2-1	ASSSPGEQF
TRBV9	TRBJ1-2	ASSVEGYGYT
TRBV28	TRBJ2-3	ASSTPGLAIQVNTQY
TRBV5-1	TRBJ1-2	ASSPVPAYGYT
TRBV4-1	TRBJ2-7	ASSQGLAGFYEQY
TRBV28	TRBJ2-5	ASSLGLQDGPQETQY
TRBV12-5	TRBJ2-1	ASGPGSSYNEQF
TRBV28	TRBJ1-1	ASSPEAPRQAF
TRBV19	TRBJ1-6	ASSLRGVLSPLH
TRBV6-5	TRBJ2-3	ASSRGTFTDTQY